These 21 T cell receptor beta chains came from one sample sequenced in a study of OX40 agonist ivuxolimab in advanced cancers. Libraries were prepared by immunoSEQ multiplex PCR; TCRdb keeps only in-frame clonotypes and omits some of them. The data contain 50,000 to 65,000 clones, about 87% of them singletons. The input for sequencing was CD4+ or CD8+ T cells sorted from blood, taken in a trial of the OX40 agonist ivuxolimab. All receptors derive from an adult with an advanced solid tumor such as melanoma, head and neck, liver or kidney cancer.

The CDR3 loop is CASNTGTLNTEAFF. CDR3 sequence (DNA): TGTGCCAGTAATACCGGGACGTTGAACACTGAAGCTTTCTTT. The chain is built from TRBV28 and TRBJ1-1; tentatively, D is TRBD1 (5 bases). The CDR3 runs to 14 residues. Trimming left V 9 bases short and J 0 bases short, with 14 bases between. CDR1 and CDR2 (germline): MDHEN, SYDVKM.

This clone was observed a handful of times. As DNA, the CDR3 is TGTGCCAGCAGCTTGTTTGGGGGCTCTGAAGCTTTCTTT. It codes for CASSLFGGSEAFF. This sequence joins TRBV5-5 and TRBJ1-1; perhaps TRBD1 as D (6 bases). The germline gives CDR1 SGHKS, CDR2 YYEKEE (reference sequence). This CDR3 comprises 13 residues. Trimming cost V 1 base and J 6 bases, with 10 bases left between them.

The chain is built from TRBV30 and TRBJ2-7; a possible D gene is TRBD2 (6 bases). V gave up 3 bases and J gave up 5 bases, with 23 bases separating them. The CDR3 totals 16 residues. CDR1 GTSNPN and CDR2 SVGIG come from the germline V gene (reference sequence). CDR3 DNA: TGTGCCTGGAGGGGTTTCAGATGGGGGGATAGGGACGAGCAGTACTTC. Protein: CAWRGFRWGDRDEQYF.

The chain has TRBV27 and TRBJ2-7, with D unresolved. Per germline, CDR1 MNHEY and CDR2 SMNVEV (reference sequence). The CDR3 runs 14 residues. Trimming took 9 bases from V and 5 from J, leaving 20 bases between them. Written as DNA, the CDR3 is TGTGCCAGACACGATCGAGCCTTGGTGCACGAGCAGTACTTC. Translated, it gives CARHDRALVHEQYF.

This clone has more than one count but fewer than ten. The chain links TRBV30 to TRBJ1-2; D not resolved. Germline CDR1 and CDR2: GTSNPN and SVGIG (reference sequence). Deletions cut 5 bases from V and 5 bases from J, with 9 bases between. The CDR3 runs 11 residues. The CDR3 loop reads CAWEGPYGYTF. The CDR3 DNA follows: TGTGCCTGGGAAGGACCGTATGGCTACACCTTC.

DNA of the CDR3: TGTGCCAGCAGTTTATCCAGGACAGGCCAGCCCCAGCATTTT. Its translation is CASSLSRTGQPQHF. This chain connects TRBV27 to TRBJ1-5; TRBD1 agrees at 7 bases. The germline gives CDR1 MNHEY, CDR2 SMNVEV (reference sequence). Trimming cost V 0 bases and J 7 bases; bases outside gene matches: 3. The CDR3 length is 14 residues.

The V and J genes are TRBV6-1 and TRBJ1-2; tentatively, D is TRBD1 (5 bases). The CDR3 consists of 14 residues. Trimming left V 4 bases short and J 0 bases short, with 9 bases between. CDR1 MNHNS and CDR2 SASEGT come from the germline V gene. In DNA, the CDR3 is TGTGCCAGCAGTGGGACAATAGCTAACTATGGCTACACCTTC. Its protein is CASSGTIANYGYTF.

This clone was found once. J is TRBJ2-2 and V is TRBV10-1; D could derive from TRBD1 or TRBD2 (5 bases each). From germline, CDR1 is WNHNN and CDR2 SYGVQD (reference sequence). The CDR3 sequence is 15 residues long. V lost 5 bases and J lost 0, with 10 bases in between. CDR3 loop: CASSRDGPNTGELFF. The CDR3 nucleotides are TGCGCCAGCAGTCGGGACGGCCCGAACACCGGGGAGCTGTTTTTT.

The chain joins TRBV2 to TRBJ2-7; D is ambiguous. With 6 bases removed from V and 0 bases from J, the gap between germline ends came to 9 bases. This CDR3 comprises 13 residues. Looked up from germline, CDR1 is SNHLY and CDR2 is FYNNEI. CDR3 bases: TGTGCCAGCAGAACGGCGAGCTCCTACGAGCAGTACTTC. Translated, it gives CASRTASSYEQYF.

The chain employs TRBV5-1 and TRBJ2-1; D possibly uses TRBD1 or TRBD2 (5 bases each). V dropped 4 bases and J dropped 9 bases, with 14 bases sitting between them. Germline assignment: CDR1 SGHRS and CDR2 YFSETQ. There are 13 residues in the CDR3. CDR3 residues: CASSQGPRGEQFF. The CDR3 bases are TGCGCCAGCAGCCAGGGACCCCGCGGTGAGCAGTTCTTC.

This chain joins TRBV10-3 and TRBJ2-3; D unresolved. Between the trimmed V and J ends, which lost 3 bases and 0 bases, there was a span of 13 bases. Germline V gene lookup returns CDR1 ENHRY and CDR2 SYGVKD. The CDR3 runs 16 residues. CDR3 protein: CAISEKRPTSTDTQYF. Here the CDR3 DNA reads TGTGCCATCAGTGAAAAGCGCCCGACTAGCACAGATACGCAGTATTTT.

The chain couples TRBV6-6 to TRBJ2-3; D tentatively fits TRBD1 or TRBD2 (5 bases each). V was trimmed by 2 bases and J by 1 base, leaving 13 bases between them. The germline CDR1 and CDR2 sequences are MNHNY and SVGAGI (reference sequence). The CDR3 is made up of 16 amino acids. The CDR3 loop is CASSYGTSTGTDTQYF. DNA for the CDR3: TGTGCCAGCAGTTACGGGACCTCGACCGGCACAGATACGCAGTATTTT.

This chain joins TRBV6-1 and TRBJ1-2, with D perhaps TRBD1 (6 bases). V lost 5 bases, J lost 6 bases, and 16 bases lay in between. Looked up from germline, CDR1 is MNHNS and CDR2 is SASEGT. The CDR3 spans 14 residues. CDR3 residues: CASSFVTGGHGYTF. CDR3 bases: TGTGCCAGCAGTTTCGTGACAGGTGGCCATGGCTACACCTTC.

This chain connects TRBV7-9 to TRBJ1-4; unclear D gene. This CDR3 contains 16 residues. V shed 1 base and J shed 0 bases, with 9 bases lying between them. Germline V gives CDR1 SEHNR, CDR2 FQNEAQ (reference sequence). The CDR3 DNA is TGTGCCAGCAGCTTAGACGGAATTGCAACTAATGAAAAACTGTTTTTT. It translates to CASSLDGIATNEKLFF.

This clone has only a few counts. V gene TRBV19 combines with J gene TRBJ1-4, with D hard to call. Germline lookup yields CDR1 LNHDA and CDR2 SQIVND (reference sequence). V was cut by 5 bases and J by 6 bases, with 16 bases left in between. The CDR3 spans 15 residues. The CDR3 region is CASSLRAKRDEKLFF. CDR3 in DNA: TGTGCCAGTAGTCTACGGGCTAAACGGGATGAAAAACTGTTTTTT.

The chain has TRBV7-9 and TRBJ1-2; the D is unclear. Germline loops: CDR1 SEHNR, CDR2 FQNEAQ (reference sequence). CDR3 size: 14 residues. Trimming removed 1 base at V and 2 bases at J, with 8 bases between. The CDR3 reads CASSLVGENYGYTF. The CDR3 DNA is TGTGCCAGCAGCTTAGTGGGAGAGAACTATGGCTACACCTTC.

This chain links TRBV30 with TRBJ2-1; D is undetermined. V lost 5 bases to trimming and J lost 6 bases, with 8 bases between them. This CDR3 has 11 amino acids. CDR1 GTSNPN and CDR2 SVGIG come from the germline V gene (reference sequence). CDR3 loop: CAWRTANEQFF. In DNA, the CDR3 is TGTGCCTGGCGGACCGCCAATGAGCAGTTCTTC.

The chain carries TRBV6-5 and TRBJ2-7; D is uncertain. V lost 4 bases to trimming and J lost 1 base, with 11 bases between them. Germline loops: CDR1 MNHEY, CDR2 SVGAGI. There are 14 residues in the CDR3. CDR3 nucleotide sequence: TGTGCCAGCAGTTCCCCGTTTCGGTCCTACGAGCAGTACTTC. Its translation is CASSSPFRSYEQYF.

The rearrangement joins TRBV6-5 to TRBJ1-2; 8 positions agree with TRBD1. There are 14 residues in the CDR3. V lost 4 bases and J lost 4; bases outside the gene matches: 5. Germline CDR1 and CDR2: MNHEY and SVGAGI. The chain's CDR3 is CASSSDRGPYGYTF. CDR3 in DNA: TGTGCCAGCAGTTCCGACAGGGGTCCCTATGGCTACACCTTC.

CDR3 bases: TGTGCCAGTAGTGGACTAGCGGGAGCCGGGGAGCTGTTTTTT. Protein sequence: CASSGLAGAGELFF. The genes are TRBV19 and TRBJ2-2; the match to TRBD2 covers 13 bases. Germline CDR1 LNHDA, CDR2 SQIVND (reference sequence). V trimming: 5 bases; J trimming: 6 bases; junction bases outside the gene matches: 0. This CDR3 region has 14 residues.

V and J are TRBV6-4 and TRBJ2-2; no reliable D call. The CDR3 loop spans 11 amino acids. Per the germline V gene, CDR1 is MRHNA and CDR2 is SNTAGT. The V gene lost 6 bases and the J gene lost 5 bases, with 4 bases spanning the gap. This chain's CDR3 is CASSLTGELFF. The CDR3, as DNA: TGTGCCAGCAGCCTGACCGGGGAGCTGTTTTTT.